This T cell receptor beta chain is from a study of regulatory T cells in long-lasting Graves disease. There are a few counts of this clonotype. To make TCR beta libraries, researchers used iRepertoire HTBI primers and Arm-PCR of CDR3 regions. TCRdb re-called the multiplex PCR reads through MiXCR, storing one row per CDR3 protein. The sample lists some 560,000 distinct CDR3 sequences; roughly 16% were seen once. Described time point: newly diagnosed GD, antithyroid drugs for less than 3 months. Researchers made the TCR library from RNA that was extracted from PBMCs. This CDR3 is 16 amino acids long. V was pared by 6 bases and J by 7 bases, with 10 bases of the junction left unmatched. Germline loops: CDR1 MGHRA, CDR2 YSYEKL. The data were also submitted as part of a second study, on T cells in Graves' hyperthyroidism and ophthalmopathy. That source adds: An initial round of RT-PCR targeting the TCR CDR3 relied on the HTBI primer set.

V gene TRBV4-1 combines with J gene TRBJ2-1, with TRBD2 matching 12 bases. This TCR derives from a woman aged 40 to 65 with Graves disease. Sequences were derived from peripheral blood mononuclear cells (PBMCs), sampled at new diagnosis, from a patient treated with antithyroid drugs. DNA of the CDR3: TGCGCCAGCAGACCTTTCCTAGCGGGGGGGCCTAATGAGCAGTTCTTC. The encoded protein is CASRPFLAGGPNEQFF.